This TCR beta chain was recorded in a study of T cell clonality in common variable immunodeficiency. Study-level points and caveats: TCRbeta clonality was increased in CVID versus healthy controls. Fewer deletions and N-nucleotide insertions were reportedly seen in common variable immunodeficiency TCR beta sequences.

CDR3 size: 14 residues. Losses at the gene ends were 6 bases for V and 3 bases for J; bases not matched to a gene: 5. Per the germline V gene, CDR1 is SNHLY and CDR2 is FYNNEI. Reduced serum IgG, IgA and/or IgM plus specific antibody deficiency defined CVID. Blood came from CVID subjects not ill and not taking immunomodulatory or immunosuppressive medication. The data were produced by immunoSEQ multiplex PCR, yet TCRdb's version contains in-frame clones alone and is incomplete. Altogether approximately 28,000 clones were found in the sample, and no singletons occur. This clone appeared a few times. Its cognate antigen is unknown. The sequence runs out 3 residues before the end of the CDR3; the remainder is reconstructed from the germline J gene.

Sequencing was carried out using peripheral blood mononuclear cells. The clonotype originates from a human donor with common variable immunodeficiency. The J gene is TRBJ1-1, the V gene TRBV2; TRBD1 aligns across 9 bases. The CDR3 loop reads CASRQTGGYTEAFF. CDR3 DNA, as far as it was read: TGTGCCAGCAGACAGACAGGGGGATACACTGAA.